These T cell receptor beta chains were read from a single sample in a study of T cells in Graves' hyperthyroidism and ophthalmopathy. TCRdb passed the multiplex PCR reads through MiXCR, listing each CDR3 protein once. Of approximately 640,000 distinct CDR3 sequences in the sample, roughly 16% were seen once. The sequenced sample was blood. The receptors here all came from a woman aged 25 to 39 with Graves' hyperthyroidism. Both conserved end residues are trimmed from each CDR3.

j_gene	v_gene	CDR3aa
TRBJ2-7	TRBV7-8	ASSLGRGWDEQY
TRBJ2-2	TRBV19	ASSMNGGELF
TRBJ1-1	TRBV6-2/TRBV6-3	ASSPRRSNTEAF
TRBJ1-4	TRBV12-3/TRBV12-4	ASTFDKASRKLF
TRBJ2-1	TRBV2	ASSQRRGAYNEQF
TRBJ2-1	TRBV11-2	ASSTGLENEQF
TRBJ2-1	TRBV7-2	ASSLHNEQF
TRBJ2-3	TRBV20-1	SARVPSGRAGTDTQY
TRBJ2-7	TRBV6-1	ASSEASRGAYEQY
TRBJ1-2	TRBV19	ASSLTGGDYGYT
TRBJ2-3	TRBV6-2/TRBV6-3	ASSQTTWGTDTQY
TRBJ2-7	TRBV5-1	ASSLGLETSYEQY
TRBJ2-7	TRBV12-3/TRBV12-4	ASRTRFRYEQY
TRBJ2-7	TRBV29-1	SVRLAGTYEQY
TRBJ1-4	TRBV4-1	ASSLLGTPYEKLF
TRBJ2-7	TRBV20-1	SARTAYEQY
TRBJ2-5	TRBV30	AWSGAAAPVETQY
TRBJ2-7	TRBV2	ASSLTSGRSEQY
TRBJ2-1	TRBV7-2	ASSRPGTTEEQF
TRBJ1-1	TRBV28	ASSWGATEAF